The 28 T cell receptor beta chains given below trace back to one sample, sequenced in a study of blood T cell repertoires in COVID-19. Sequencing used immunoSEQ multiplex PCR; TCRdb keeps in-frame clones, though not all of them. The table records 95,000 to 110,000 clones, about 92% of them present only once. The sample was peripheral blood. The receptor source for this set is a woman of 80 years or more in a cohort sampled during active COVID-19.

The table lists this clone with a count of one. This rearrangement joins TRBV10-3 to TRBJ2-2, with TRBD1 identical over 10 bases. The CDR3 loop spans 15 amino acids. Germline V gene lookup returns CDR1 ENHRY and CDR2 SYGVKD. The V and J ends lost 3 bases and 7 bases, in that order; junction bases with no gene match: 5. The CDR3 DNA sequence: TGTGCCATCAGTGACCAGACAGGGGGCTTCGGGGAGCTGTTTTTT. Its protein is CAISDQTGGFGELFF.

The gene calls are TRBV20-1 and TRBJ2-3, with a possible D match to TRBD1 (5 bases). The V gene lost 3 bases and the J gene lost 4 bases, with 14 bases spanning the gap. The germline gives CDR1 DFQATT, CDR2 SNEGSKA (reference sequence). This CDR3 has 14 amino acids. The CDR3 bases are TGCAGTGCTAGTTTAGAAGGGGCTTCAGATACGCAGTATTTT. This gives the protein CSASLEGASDTQYF.

The chain employs TRBV24-1 and TRBJ2-1; TRBD2 aligns across 13 bases. Trimming took 4 bases from V and 9 from J; bases not matched to a gene: 8. This CDR3 spans 16 amino acids. Per germline, CDR1 KGHDR and CDR2 SFDVKD. CDR3 residues: CATSERLAGGLSEQFF. In nucleotides, the CDR3 is TGTGCCACCAGTGAAAGACTAGCGGGAGGTTTAAGTGAGCAGTTCTTC.

The chain couples TRBV24-1 to TRBJ2-2; D may be TRBD2 (7 bases). CDR3 length: 16 amino acids. Germline V gene lookup returns CDR1 KGHDR and CDR2 SFDVKD. V lost 4 bases and J lost 7, with 18 bases in between. This chain's CDR3 is CATSETAGGHYGELFF. The CDR3 bases are TGTGCCACCAGTGAGACGGCCGGGGGGCATTACGGGGAGCTGTTTTTT.

This clone was observed a few times. This chain joins TRBV18 and TRBJ1-5; TRBD1 matches 11 bases. Germline V gene sequence: CDR1 KGHSH, CDR2 LQKENI. Trimming at V came to 6 bases and at J to 5 bases, leaving 3 bases not matched to a gene. The CDR3 spans 14 residues. CDR3 nucleotide sequence: TGTGCCAGCTCCAGGGGACAGGGGGATCAGCCCCAGCATTTT. It translates to CASSRGQGDQPQHF.

J is TRBJ1-5 and V is TRBV19; D not resolved. This CDR3 has 15 residues. V shed 8 bases and J shed 0 bases, with 14 bases lying between them. The germline CDR1 and CDR2 sequences are LNHDA and SQIVND (reference sequence). CDR3 nucleotide sequence: TGTGCCAGTGCCTCGGGAATAGTTAGCAATCAGCCCCAGCATTTT. It yields the protein CASASGIVSNQPQHF.

The V gene is TRBV5-1, the J gene TRBJ2-1, with 14 bases lining up with TRBD2. Germline V lookup: CDR1 SGHRS, CDR2 YFSETQ. V trimming: 5 bases; J trimming: 7 bases; junction bases outside the gene matches: 5. The CDR3 has 15 amino acids. CDR3 sequence: CASRETSGGANEQFF. Here the CDR3 DNA reads TGCGCCAGCAGGGAGACTAGCGGGGGGGCAAATGAGCAGTTCTTC.

This clone showed up many times. The rearrangement links TRBV5-6 to TRBJ1-2; D is possibly TRBD1 (6 bases). CDR3 length: 15 residues. V lost 0 bases and J lost 2, with 11 bases in between. CDR1 is SGHDT and CDR2 is YYEEEE in the germline V gene. Here the CDR3 reads CASSLGAGTNYGYTF. DNA for the CDR3: TGTGCCAGCAGCTTGGGGGCCGGGACAAACTATGGCTACACCTTC.

This clone was counted a few times. The chain couples TRBV18 to TRBJ2-5; D unresolved. V lost 0 bases and J 3 bases, leaving 5 bases between the germline ends. The CDR3 runs 13 residues. The V gene's germline CDR1 is KGHSH and CDR2 LQKENI. CDR3 sequence reads: CASSPPLEETQYF. Here the CDR3 DNA reads TGTGCCAGCTCACCACCGTTAGAAGAGACCCAGTACTTC.

This sequence joins TRBV6-6 and TRBJ1-1, with no clear D. The CDR3 contains 11 residues. Germline V CDR1 and CDR2: MNHNY, SVGAGI (reference sequence). V lost 8 bases and J lost 7, with 11 bases in between. The CDR3 nucleotides are TGTGCCAGCTGGGCCGGCAGTGAAGCTTTCTTT. Its translation: CASWAGSEAFF.

The J gene is TRBJ2-1, the V gene TRBV5-6; 7 positions match TRBD1. The J segment lost 7 bases and the V segment lost 0 bases, leaving 10 bases of the junction unmatched. The CDR3 extends over 16 amino acids. The germline CDR1 and CDR2 sequences are SGHDT and YYEEEE. DNA for the CDR3: TGTGCCAGCAGCTTGGGAAGGGGGCAGAATTTAAATGAGCAGTTCTTC. Its protein product is CASSLGRGQNLNEQFF.

V and J are TRBV19 and TRBJ2-2; TRBD1 might be the D (6 bases). This CDR3 comprises 15 residues. Germline V gives CDR1 LNHDA, CDR2 SQIVND (reference sequence). V gave up 10 bases and J gave up 0 bases, with 15 bases separating them. CDR3 amino acids: CATSRTETNTGELFF. The CDR3 region has the DNA TGTGCCACCTCCCGGACAGAGACGAACACCGGGGAGCTGTTTTTT. Filled out from reference TRBV19 and TRBJ2-2, the complete variable domain reads DGGITQSPKYLFRKEGQNVTLSCEQNLNHDAMYWYRQDPGQGLRLIYYSQIVNDFQKGDIAEGYSVSREKKESFPLTVTSAQKNPTAFYLCATSRTETNTGELFFGEGSRLTVL.

The J gene is TRBJ2-1, the V gene TRBV5-1; 7 nucleotides line up with TRBD2. With 2 bases clipped from V and 4 bases from J, the junction kept 12 bases outside the gene matches. From germline, CDR1 is SGHRS and CDR2 YFSETQ. CDR3 length: 17 amino acids. CDR3 coding DNA: TGCGCCAGCAGCTTCGGGCCTAGCGGAAGGATTTACAATGAGCAGTTCTTC. It encodes CASSFGPSGRIYNEQFF.

The chain employs TRBV6-6 and TRBJ1-2; 12 bases agree with TRBD1. CDR3 size: 17 residues. J lost 6 bases, V lost 5 bases, and 13 bases had no gene match. CDR1 is MNHNY, CDR2 SVGAGI, per germline (reference sequence). The CDR3 region has the DNA TGTGCCAGCAGTCTGCCGGGACAGGGGGCGAAGTTACATGGCTACACCTTC. Amino acid sequence: CASSLPGQGAKLHGYTF.

This chain uses TRBV7-2 with TRBJ2-7; D not resolved. The CDR3 extends over 12 amino acids. V shed 7 bases and J shed 4 bases, with 11 bases lying between them. Germline-derived CDR1 and CDR2 are SGHTA and FQGNSA. CDR3 in amino acids: CASIFGEYEQYF. The CDR3 bases are TGTGCCAGCATCTTCGGAGAATACGAGCAGTACTTC.

This chain links TRBV30 with TRBJ2-7; D is possibly TRBD1 (5 bases). CDR1 and CDR2 (germline): GTSNPN, SVGIG (reference sequence). The CDR3 extends over 12 amino acids. Trimming cost V 0 bases and J 3 bases, with 6 bases left between them. In nucleotides, the CDR3 is TGTGCCTGGAGTGTAAGGGGCTACGAGCAGTACTTC. Residues: CAWSVRGYEQYF. Full variable domain (outside the CDR3, taken from reference TRBV30 and TRBJ2-7): SQTIHQWPATLVQPVGSPLSLECTVEGTSNPNLYWYRQAAGRGLQLLFYSVGIGQISSEVPQNLSASRPQDRQFILSSKKLLLSDSGFYLCAWSVRGYEQYFGPGTRLTVT.

This chain connects TRBV28 to TRBJ2-7, with a possible D match to TRBD2 (6 bases). CDR3 length: 14 residues. Germline V gives CDR1 MDHEN, CDR2 SYDVKM. V dropped 8 bases and J dropped 4 bases, with 18 bases sitting between them. Here the CDR3 reads CASLAQGGFYEQYF. CDR3 sequence (DNA): TGTGCCAGCCTGGCCCAGGGAGGTTTTTACGAGCAGTACTTC. The variable domain in full, with the rest retrieved from reference TRBV28 and TRBJ2-7, is DVKVTQSSRYLVKRTGEKVFLECVQDMDHENMFWYRQDPGLGLRLIYFSYDVKMKEKGDIPEGYSVSREKKERFSLILESASTNQTSMYLCASLAQGGFYEQYFGPGTRLTVT.

Written as DNA, the CDR3 is TGTGCCAGCAGTCCCTCCCTTAATCAGCCCCAGCATTTT. Its translation: CASSPSLNQPQHF. The chain uses TRBV6-5 and TRBJ1-5; no firm D call. The CDR3 consists of 13 residues. The V and J ends lost 5 bases and 4 bases respectively, with 9 bases between them. The germline gives CDR1 MNHEY, CDR2 SVGAGI.

V is TRBV24-1 and J is TRBJ2-1; tentatively, D is TRBD1 (6 bases). The CDR3 has 13 residues. Germline CDR1 KGHDR, CDR2 SFDVKD. Trimming stripped 5 bases from V and 8 bases from J, with 12 bases between. This CDR3 reads CATSATGYDEQFF. CDR3 in DNA: TGTGCCACCAGTGCCACAGGGTACGATGAGCAGTTCTTC.

The rearrangement links TRBV19 to TRBJ2-1; 8 bases line up with TRBD2. From germline, CDR1 is LNHDA and CDR2 SQIVND (reference sequence). V gave up 11 bases and J gave up 9 bases; unmatched junction bases: 12. This CDR3 comprises 13 residues. CDR3 protein: CAAAQREQTEQFF. CDR3 DNA sequence: TGTGCCGCCGCCCAGCGGGAGCAGACTGAGCAGTTCTTC. The full variable domain, its missing parts supplied by reference TRBV19 and TRBJ2-1, is DGGITQSPKYLFRKEGQNVTLSCEQNLNHDAMYWYRQDPGQGLRLIYYSQIVNDFQKGDIAEGYSVSREKKESFPLTVTSAQKNPTAFYLCAAAQREQTEQFFGPGTRLTVL.

This clone came up a few times. CDR3 in DNA: TGCGCCAGCAGCCGATCATTGACAGGGTTTGCTGGCTACACCTTC. It encodes CASSRSLTGFAGYTF. The chain is built from TRBV4-1 and TRBJ1-2; the match to TRBD1 covers 7 bases. The junction had 12 bases not matched to a gene; V was cut back by 4 bases and J by 7 bases. The CDR3 is 15 amino acids. Germline V gives CDR1 MGHRA, CDR2 YSYEKL.

The chain links TRBV7-9 to TRBJ1-2; 8 positions match TRBD1. Germline trimming cut 8 bases from V and 4 bases from J; bases unmatched to any gene: 15. CDR3 size: 16 residues. Germline V gene data show CDR1 as SEHNR and CDR2 as FQNEAQ (reference sequence). CDR3 loop: CASSASGQERGYGYTF. The CDR3 DNA reads as TGTGCCAGCTCCGCCTCGGGACAGGAACGGGGCTATGGCTACACCTTC.

V is TRBV19 and J is TRBJ1-5; 7 nucleotides match TRBD1. V gave up 3 bases and J gave up 9 bases; unmatched junction bases: 2. CDR1 is LNHDA, CDR2 SQIVND, per germline (reference sequence). The CDR3 is 12 amino acids. In DNA form, the CDR3 reads TGTGCCAGTAGTATCCCAGGGGGGCCCCAGCATTTT. Protein: CASSIPGGPQHF.

The CDR3 here is CASSFIPLGGSTDTQYF. The CDR3 nucleotides read TGTGCCAGCAGCTTCATTCCTCTTGGCGGGAGCACAGATACGCAGTATTTT. The gene calls are TRBV7-2 and TRBJ2-3; D might be TRBD2 (5 bases). This CDR3 is built from 17 residues. The V end was cut by 3 bases, the J end by 0 bases, with 16 bases between. Germline CDR1 reads SGHTA; CDR2 reads FQGNSA.

V gene TRBV29-1 combines with J gene TRBJ1-5; D ambiguous. V lost 1 base and J lost 2, with 6 bases in between. Looked up from germline, CDR1 is SQVTM and CDR2 is ANQGSEA. This CDR3 spans 13 amino acids. This chain's CDR3 is CSVEVARNQPQHF. The CDR3 DNA sequence: TGCAGCGTTGAAGTGGCTCGCAATCAGCCCCAGCATTTT. The full variable domain, in which reference TRBV29-1 and TRBJ1-5 provide the parts outside the CDR3, is SAVISQKPSRDICQRGTSLTIQCQVDSQVTMMFWYRQQPGQSLTLIATANQGSEATYESGFVIDKFPISRPNLTFSTLTVSNMSPEDSSIYLCSVEVARNQPQHFGDGTRLSIL.

The CDR3 nucleotides read TGCAGCGTTGAAGCCATTAGCGGGAGGGCAGTTACAGATACGCAGTATTTT. The encoded protein is CSVEAISGRAVTDTQYF. The V and J genes are TRBV29-1 and TRBJ2-3, with TRBD2 matching 11 bases. V dropped 1 base and J dropped 3; count of bases not matched to a gene: 9. Germline CDR1 reads SQVTM; CDR2 reads ANQGSEA. The CDR3 runs to 17 residues.

The sample holds one count of this clone. The V call is TRBV21-1, the J call TRBJ2-7; the listed D gene, TRBD1, was not tested against the DNA. TRBV21-1 is given as a pseudogene. The CDR3 is made up of 16 amino acids. Here the CDR3 reads CASSKDSRQGLYEQYF. For the CDR3, the DNA is TGTGCCAGCAGCAAAGACTCGAGGCAGGGGTTGTACGAGCAGTACTTC.

The chain links TRBV15 to TRBJ1-4, with D perhaps TRBD1 (5 bases). This CDR3 has 14 amino acids. Germline CDR1 reads LNHNV; CDR2 reads YYDKDF (reference sequence). Trimming removed 1 base at V and 8 bases at J, with 11 bases between. CDR3 sequence: CATSRVGRGEKLFF. CDR3 coding DNA: TGTGCCACCAGCAGAGTGGGGAGGGGAGAAAAACTGTTTTTT.